This entry describes one TCR beta chain. Its antigen is unknown. Scientists made TCR beta libraries using quantitative 5'-RACE with molecular barcodes. From the 5' RACE reads, TCRdb called clonotypes with MiXCR, one entry per CDR3 protein. The data hold approximately 140,000 distinct CDR3 sequences, with approximately 17% observed a single time. These data come from a study of CD8 T cells in ankylosing spondylitis. The study, taken as a whole, reports: A number of the motif variants had already been described in reactive arthritis synovial fluid and blood. Researchers reportedly found disease-linked clones significantly enriched in matched ankylosing spondylitis synovial fluid. Disease-linked clones were found to be CD8+ and relatively rare in peripheral blood. In ankylosing spondylitis blood, a motif of eight highly homologous TCR beta variants appeared characteristic.

The CDR3 consists of 15 residues. In germline, CDR1 is SGHDT, CDR2 YYEEEE. J gave up 5 bases and V 4 bases, and 9 bases lay outside the gene matches. The chain carries TRBV5-6 and TRBJ2-5; 9 positions agree with TRBD1. Material for sequencing was blood, either unsorted or a sorted T cell fraction (not recorded which). This receptor was identified in a male donor with ankylosing spondylitis. This CDR3 reads CASSENRQGGETQYF. The CDR3 coding sequence is TGTGCCAGCAGCGAAAACCGACAGGGGGGGGAGACCCAGTACTTC.